This T cell receptor beta chain is from a study of beta chain features in type 1 diabetes. At the level of the study: Age and gender were similar between patients and healthy donors, as were cell yields. Broader study findings: In these data, an HLA type influence on TCRB rearrangement remained unresolved. The study found moderately but significantly shorter TCRB CDR3s in all four CD4+ subsets of Type 1 diabetes patients.

The authors reverse transcribed all of the isolated RNA, so sequencing captured expressed TCRB transcripts. Generated by immunoSEQ multiplex PCR, the TCRdb table keeps only in-frame clones and is missing some. The top ten clones hold 0.023% of a sample with about 930,000 clones, 17% of them seen once. This clone occurred a few times. Its specificity is not known. The purity of all sorted populations exceeded 95%. Germline-derived CDR1 and CDR2 are SEHNR and FQNEAQ (reference sequence). The V and J ends lost 5 bases and 1 base respectively, with 15 bases between them. The CDR3 contains 16 residues. Sample: naive CD4+ T cells from blood. The sequence came from a young woman in good health. The rearrangement uses TRBV7-9 and TRBJ2-1; D gene ambiguous. The CDR3 protein is CASSRHLTNSYNEQFF. Here the CDR3 DNA reads TGTGCCAGCAGCCGTCACCTCACAAATTCCTACAATGAGCAGTTCTTC.